Below are 14 T cell receptor beta chains sequenced from a single sample in a study of blood T cell repertoires in COVID-19. The table came from immunoSEQ multiplex PCR; TCRdb's copy has only in-frame clones and leaves some out. The sample includes over 60,000 clones, about 89% of them seen just once. What was sequenced was peripheral blood. The receptor source for this set is a woman aged 55-75 years with acute or convalescent COVID-19.

CDR3 region: CASSRDREANEQFF. CDR3 coding DNA: TGTGCCAGCAGCCGCGACAGGGAGGCGAATGAGCAGTTCTTC. V is TRBV6-5 and J is TRBJ2-1, with D tentatively TRBD1 (7 bases). This CDR3 is 14 amino acids long. The germline gives CDR1 MNHEY, CDR2 SVGAGI. The V and J ends lost 6 bases and 7 bases respectively, with 16 bases between them.

This clone was seen a single time. V and J are TRBV4-1 and TRBJ2-2; 11 bases map to TRBD2. This CDR3 contains 16 residues. With 3 bases clipped from V and 7 bases from J, the junction kept 7 bases outside the gene matches. Germline V gives CDR1 MGHRA, CDR2 YSYEKL. CDR3 coding DNA: TGCGCCAGCAGCCAGGTAGCGGGGGGGCCGATCGGGGAGCTGTTTTTT. This sequence encodes CASSQVAGGPIGELFF.

V gene TRBV12-3 or TRBV12-4 combines with J gene TRBJ1-1; D is uncertain. CDR3 size: 12 residues. Trimming shortened V by 5 bases and J by 11 bases, and 15 bases separated the two germline ends. The CDR3 reads CASSIPPGKAFF. CDR3 DNA: TGTGCCAGCAGTATCCCCCCCGGGAAGGCTTTCTTT.

The chain employs TRBV4-2 and TRBJ1-2; weak D call: TRBD1 (6 bases). Germline CDR1 LGHNA, CDR2 YNFKEQ. V lost 3 bases and J 2 bases, leaving 13 bases between the germline ends. The CDR3 is 15 amino acids. CDR3 sequence: CASSHTFTGNYGYTF. The CDR3 DNA is TGTGCCAGCAGCCACACCTTTACAGGGAACTATGGCTACACCTTC.

The chain recombines TRBV11-2 with TRBJ2-5, with D perhaps matching TRBD2 (5 bases). The ends were cut back, 1 base at V and 5 bases at J, with 17 bases in the middle. This CDR3 spans 16 amino acids. Germline loops: CDR1 SGHAT, CDR2 FQNNGV. CDR3: CASSLVSQASGETQYF. DNA for the CDR3: TGTGCCAGCAGCTTAGTTTCGCAGGCTTCGGGGGAGACCCAGTACTTC.

The CDR3, as DNA: TGTGCCAAACCTTCGACCGTGGAGGGTCAGCCCCAGCATTTT. This encodes CAKPSTVEGQPQHF. The chain carries TRBV19 and TRBJ1-5; D is ambiguous. The ends were cut back, 10 bases at V and 6 bases at J, with 19 bases in the middle. CDR1 LNHDA and CDR2 SQIVND come from the germline V gene (reference sequence). The CDR3 is 14 amino acids. Full variable domain (rest looked up from reference TRBV19 and TRBJ1-5): DGGITQSPKYLFRKEGQNVTLSCEQNLNHDAMYWYRQDPGQGLRLIYYSQIVNDFQKGDIAEGYSVSREKKESFPLTVTSAQKNPTAFYLCAKPSTVEGQPQHFGDGTRLSIL.

The chain employs TRBV12-3 or TRBV12-4 and TRBJ1-1, with D unclear. The CDR3 consists of 13 residues. V was cut by 4 bases and J by 5 bases, with 11 bases left in between. The CDR3 DNA sequence: TGTGCCAGCAGTTCGGCCGAGGGTACTGAAGCTTTCTTT. It is translated as CASSSAEGTEAFF.

The chain couples TRBV24-1 to TRBJ1-2; TRBD1 matches at 8 bases. Trimming at V came to 7 bases and at J to 3 bases, leaving 3 bases not matched to a gene. CDR3 length: 13 amino acids. CDR1 KGHDR and CDR2 SFDVKD come from the germline V gene. The CDR3 here is CATRSDRDYGYTF. The CDR3 nucleotides are TGTGCCACCAGATCGGACAGGGACTATGGCTACACCTTC.

The rearrangement links TRBV30 to TRBJ2-7; TRBD2 agrees at 8 bases. V was pared by 2 bases and J by 2 bases, with 5 bases of the junction left unmatched. Germline CDR1 reads GTSNPN; CDR2 reads SVGIG (reference sequence). The CDR3 covers 14 residues. DNA of the CDR3: TGTGCCTGGAGTTACGGGGGGGTCACCTACGAGCAGTACTTC. Protein: CAWSYGGVTYEQYF.

DNA of the CDR3: TGCAGCGTTGAAAACCCCTTTCAGGGGAACTATGGCTACACCTTC. Encoded protein: CSVENPFQGNYGYTF. J is TRBJ1-2 and V is TRBV29-1, with a possible D match to TRBD1 (6 bases). CDR3 length: 15 residues. Per germline, CDR1 SQVTM and CDR2 ANQGSEA. Deletions cut 2 bases from V and 2 bases from J, with 15 bases between.

V is TRBV7-7 and J is TRBJ2-7; the match to TRBD1 covers 10 bases. The CDR3 runs to 15 residues. The V and J ends lost 4 bases and 5 bases, in that order; junction bases with no gene match: 8. CDR1 is SSHAT, CDR2 FNYEAQ, per germline (reference sequence). This chain's CDR3 is CASSSGQGGQDEQYF. Written as DNA, the CDR3 is TGTGCCAGCAGCTCCGGACAGGGGGGGCAGGACGAGCAGTACTTC.

This chain links TRBV19 with TRBJ2-1; the D is unclear. Germline CDR1 reads LNHDA; CDR2 reads SQIVND (reference sequence). The V and J ends lost 5 bases and 8 bases respectively, with 7 bases between them. There are 11 residues in the CDR3. CDR3 protein: CASSAHDEQFF. The DNA for the CDR3 is TGTGCCAGTAGTGCGCATGATGAGCAGTTCTTC. Filled out from reference TRBV19 and TRBJ2-1, the complete variable domain reads DGGITQSPKYLFRKEGQNVTLSCEQNLNHDAMYWYRQDPGQGLRLIYYSQIVNDFQKGDIAEGYSVSREKKESFPLTVTSAQKNPTAFYLCASSAHDEQFFGPGTRLTVL.

The chain recombines TRBV19 with TRBJ1-6; D is undetermined. V was clipped by 10 bases and J by 5 bases, with 15 bases between them. Looked up from germline, CDR1 is LNHDA and CDR2 is SQIVND (reference sequence). The CDR3 consists of 14 residues. CDR3 sequence: CATRLRRDNSPLHF. Written as DNA, the CDR3 is TGTGCCACTCGGCTGCGGAGGGATAATTCACCCCTCCACTTT.

The chain carries TRBV11-2 and TRBJ2-7, with 8 bases lining up with TRBD2. Germline V gene data show CDR1 as SGHAT and CDR2 as FQNNGV. Germline trimming cut 0 bases from V and 3 bases from J; bases unmatched to any gene: 7. The CDR3 is made up of 16 amino acids. In DNA, the CDR3 is TGTGCCAGCAGCTTAGAGTCGGGAGCGGGGGACTACGAGCAGTACTTC. Protein product: CASSLESGAGDYEQYF.